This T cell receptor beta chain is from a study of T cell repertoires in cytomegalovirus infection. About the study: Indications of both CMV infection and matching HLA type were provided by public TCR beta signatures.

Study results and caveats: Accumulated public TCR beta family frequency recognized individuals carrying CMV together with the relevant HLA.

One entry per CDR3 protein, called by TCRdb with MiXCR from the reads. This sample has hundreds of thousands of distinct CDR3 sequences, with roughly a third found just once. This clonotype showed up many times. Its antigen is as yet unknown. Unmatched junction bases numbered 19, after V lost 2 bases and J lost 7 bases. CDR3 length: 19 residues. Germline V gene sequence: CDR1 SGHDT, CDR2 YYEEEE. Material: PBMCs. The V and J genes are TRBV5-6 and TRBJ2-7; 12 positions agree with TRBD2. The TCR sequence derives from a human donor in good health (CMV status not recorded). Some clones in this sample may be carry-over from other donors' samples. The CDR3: CASSFLGLAGRGSGVEQYF. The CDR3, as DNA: TGTGCCAGCAGCTTCTTGGGACTAGCGGGCCGCGGGTCAGGGGTAGAGCAGTACTTC.